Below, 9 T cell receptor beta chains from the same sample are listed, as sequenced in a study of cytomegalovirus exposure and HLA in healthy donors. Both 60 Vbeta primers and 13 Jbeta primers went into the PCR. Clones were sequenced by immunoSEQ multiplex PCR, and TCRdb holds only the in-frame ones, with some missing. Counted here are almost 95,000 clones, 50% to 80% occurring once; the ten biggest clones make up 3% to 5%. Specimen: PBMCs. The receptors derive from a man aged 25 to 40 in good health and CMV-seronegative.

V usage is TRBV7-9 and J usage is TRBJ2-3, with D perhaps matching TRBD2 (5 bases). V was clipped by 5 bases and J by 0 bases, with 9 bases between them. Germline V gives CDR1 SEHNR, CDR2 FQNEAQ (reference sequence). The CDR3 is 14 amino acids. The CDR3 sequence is CASSHSGSTDTQYF. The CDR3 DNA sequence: TGTGCCAGCAGCCACTCGGGGAGCACAGATACGCAGTATTTT.

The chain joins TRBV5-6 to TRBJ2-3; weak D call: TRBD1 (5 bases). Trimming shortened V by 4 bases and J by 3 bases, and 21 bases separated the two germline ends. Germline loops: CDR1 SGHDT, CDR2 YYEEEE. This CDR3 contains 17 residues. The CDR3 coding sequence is TGTGCCAGCAGCCCCGAACTTACAGGTCCCCAAACAGATACGCAGTATTTT. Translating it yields CASSPELTGPQTDTQYF.

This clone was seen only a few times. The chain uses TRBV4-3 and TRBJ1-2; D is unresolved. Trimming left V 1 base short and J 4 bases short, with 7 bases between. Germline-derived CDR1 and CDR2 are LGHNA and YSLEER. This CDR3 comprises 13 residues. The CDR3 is CASSQGGSYGYTF. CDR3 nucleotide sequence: TGCGCCAGCAGCCAAGGTGGCAGCTATGGCTACACCTTC.

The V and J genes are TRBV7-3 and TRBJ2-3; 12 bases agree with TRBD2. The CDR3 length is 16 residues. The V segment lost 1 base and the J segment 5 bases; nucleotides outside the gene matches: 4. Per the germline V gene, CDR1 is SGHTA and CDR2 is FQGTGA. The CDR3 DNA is TGTGCCAGCAGCTTAAGTCTAGCGGGGGGGCAAGATACGCAGTATTTT. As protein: CASSLSLAGGQDTQYF.

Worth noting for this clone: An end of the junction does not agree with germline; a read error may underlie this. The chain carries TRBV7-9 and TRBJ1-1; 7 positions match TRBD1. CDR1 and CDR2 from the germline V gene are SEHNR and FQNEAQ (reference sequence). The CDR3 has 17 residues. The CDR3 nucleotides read TGTTCCAGCAGCCTGCCAAGAGGCGGAGGGGGCGGGACTGAAGCTTTCTTT. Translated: CSSSLPRGGGGGTEAFF.

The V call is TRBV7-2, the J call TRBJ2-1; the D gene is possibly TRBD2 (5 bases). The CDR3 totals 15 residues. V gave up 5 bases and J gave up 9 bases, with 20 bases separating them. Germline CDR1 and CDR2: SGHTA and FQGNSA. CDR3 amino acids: CASSPLLGGEGEQFF. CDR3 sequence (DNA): TGTGCCAGCAGCCCCCTCTTGGGCGGTGAGGGTGAGCAGTTCTTC.

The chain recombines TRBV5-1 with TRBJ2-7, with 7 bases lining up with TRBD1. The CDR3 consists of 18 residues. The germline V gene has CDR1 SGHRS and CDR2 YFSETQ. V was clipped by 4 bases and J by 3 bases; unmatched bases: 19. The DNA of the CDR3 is TGCGCCAGCAGCCTCTACCGGGACAGTAGACGGGTGGGCTACGAGCAGTACTTC. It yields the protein CASSLYRDSRRVGYEQYF. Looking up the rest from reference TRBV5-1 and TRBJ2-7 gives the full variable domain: KAGVTQTPRYLIKTRGQQVTLSCSPISGHRSVSWYQQTPGQGLQFLFEYFSETQRNKGNFPGRFSGRQFSNSRSEMNVSTLELGDSALYLCASSLYRDSRRVGYEQYFGPGTRLTVT.

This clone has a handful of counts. CDR3 region: CASSPRTGTSTDTQYF. The CDR3 nucleotides read TGCGCCAGCAGCCCGAGGACAGGGACTAGCACAGATACGCAGTATTTT. The rearrangement uses TRBV5-1 and TRBJ2-3; 8 positions agree with TRBD1. V was pared by 4 bases and J by 0 bases, with 7 bases of the junction left unmatched. Germline CDR1 and CDR2: SGHRS and YFSETQ. This CDR3 contains 16 residues. The full variable domain, rest sourced from reference TRBV5-1 and TRBJ2-3, is KAGVTQTPRYLIKTRGQQVTLSCSPISGHRSVSWYQQTPGQGLQFLFEYFSETQRNKGNFPGRFSGRQFSNSRSEMNVSTLELGDSALYLCASSPRTGTSTDTQYFGPGTRLTVL.

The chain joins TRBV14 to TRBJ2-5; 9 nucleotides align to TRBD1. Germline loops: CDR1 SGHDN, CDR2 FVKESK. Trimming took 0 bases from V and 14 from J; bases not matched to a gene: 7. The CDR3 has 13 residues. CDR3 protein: CASSQDFGDRAYF. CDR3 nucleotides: TGTGCCAGCAGCCAAGATTTTGGGGACAGGGCATACTTC. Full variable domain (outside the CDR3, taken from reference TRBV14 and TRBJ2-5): EAGVTQFPSHSVIEKGQTVTLRCDPISGHDNLYWYRRVMGKEIKFLLHFVKESKQDESGMPNNRFLAERTGGTYSTLKVQPAELEDSGVYFCASSQDFGDRAYFGPGTRLLVL.